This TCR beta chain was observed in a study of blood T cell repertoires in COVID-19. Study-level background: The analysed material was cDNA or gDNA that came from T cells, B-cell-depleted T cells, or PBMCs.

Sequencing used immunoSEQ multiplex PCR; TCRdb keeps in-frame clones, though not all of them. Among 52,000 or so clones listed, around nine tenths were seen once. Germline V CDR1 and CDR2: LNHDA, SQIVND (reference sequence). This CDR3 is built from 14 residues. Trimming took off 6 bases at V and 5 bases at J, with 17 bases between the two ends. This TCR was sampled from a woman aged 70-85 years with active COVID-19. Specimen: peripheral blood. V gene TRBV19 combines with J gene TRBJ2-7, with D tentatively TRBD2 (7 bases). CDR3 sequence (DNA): TGTGCCAGTAGCCCTCGGGGGGCGTTAGACGAGCAGTACTTC. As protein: CASSPRGALDEQYF.